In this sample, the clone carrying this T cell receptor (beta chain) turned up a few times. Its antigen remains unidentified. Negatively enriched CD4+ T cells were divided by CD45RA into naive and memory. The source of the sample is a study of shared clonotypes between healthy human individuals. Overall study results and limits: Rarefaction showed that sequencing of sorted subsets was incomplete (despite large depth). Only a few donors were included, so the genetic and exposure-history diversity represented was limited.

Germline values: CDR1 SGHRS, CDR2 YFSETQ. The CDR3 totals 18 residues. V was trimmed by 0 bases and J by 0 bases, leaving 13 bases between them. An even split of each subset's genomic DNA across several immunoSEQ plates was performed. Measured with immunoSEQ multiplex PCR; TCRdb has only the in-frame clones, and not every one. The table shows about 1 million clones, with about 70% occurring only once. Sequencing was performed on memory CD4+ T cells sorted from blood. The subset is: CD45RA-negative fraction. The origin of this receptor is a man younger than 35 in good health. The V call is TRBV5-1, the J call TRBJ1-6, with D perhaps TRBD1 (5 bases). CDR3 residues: CASSLGREGSSYNSPLHF. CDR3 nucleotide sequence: TGCGCCAGCAGCTTGGGCAGGGAGGGTAGCTCCTATAATTCACCCCTCCACTTT.